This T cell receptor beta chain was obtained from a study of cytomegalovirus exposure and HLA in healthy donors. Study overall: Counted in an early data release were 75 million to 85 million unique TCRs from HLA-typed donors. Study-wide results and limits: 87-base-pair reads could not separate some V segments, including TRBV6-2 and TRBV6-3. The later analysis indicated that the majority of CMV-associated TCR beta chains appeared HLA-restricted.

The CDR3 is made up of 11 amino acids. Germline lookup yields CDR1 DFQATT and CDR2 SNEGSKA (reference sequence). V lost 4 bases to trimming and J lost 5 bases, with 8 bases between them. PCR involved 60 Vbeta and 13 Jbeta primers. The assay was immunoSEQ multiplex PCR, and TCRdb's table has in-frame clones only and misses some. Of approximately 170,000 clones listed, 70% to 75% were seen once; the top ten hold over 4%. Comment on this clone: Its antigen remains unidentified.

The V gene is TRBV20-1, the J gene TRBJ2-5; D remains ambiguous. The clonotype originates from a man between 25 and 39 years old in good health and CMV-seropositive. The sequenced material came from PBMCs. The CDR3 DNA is TGCAGTGCTACCGCGTTGGAGACCCAGTACTTC. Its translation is CSATALETQYF.